The TCR beta chain described here comes from a study of cytomegalovirus exposure and HLA in healthy donors. Primers for the PCR totalled 60 Vbeta and 13 Jbeta. Repertoires were generated with immunoSEQ multiplex PCR, while TCRdb's copy carries only in-frame clones and drops some. The profile shows about 130,000 clones, around three quarters of them singletons. For this clone: Its cognate antigen is unknown.

General study points: Sequences of the TCR beta chain were said to predict the HLA-A and HLA-B alleles of most subjects accurately. Cytomegalovirus association was listed for 164 TCR beta chains.

Sequenced sample: PBMCs. This TCR derives from a man between 40 and 49 years old in good health and CMV-seronegative.

CDR3 DNA: TGTGCCAGCAGCTTATGGCAGGGAGGGGTCACTGAAGCTTTCTTT. This encodes CASSLWQGGVTEAFF. The chain joins TRBV11-2 to TRBJ1-1; a weak D match, TRBD1 (5 bases). This CDR3 contains 15 residues. V lost 2 bases, J lost 4 bases, and 14 bases lay in between. Germline V gives CDR1 SGHAT, CDR2 FQNNGV.